This TCR beta chain derives from a study of cytomegalovirus exposure and HLA in healthy donors. The PCR used 60 Vbeta and 13 Jbeta primers. The assay was immunoSEQ multiplex PCR, and TCRdb's table has in-frame clones only and misses some. This sample contains about 150,000 clones. The CDR3 extends over 14 amino acids. Trimming pared 6 bases from V and 2 bases from J, leaving 14 bases between. Per germline, CDR1 MRHNA and CDR2 SNTAGT. Study observations and caveats: In a later analysis, across HLA loci, associated TCR counts were highest for DRB1, lowest for HLA-C.

Worth noting for this clone: No antigen is known for it.

The V gene is TRBV6-4, the J gene TRBJ2-7; D is perhaps TRBD2 (5 bases). This TCR came from a young man in good health and CMV-seronegative. Sequenced sample: PBMCs. Here the CDR3 reads CASSPGDGTYEQYF. The DNA for the CDR3 is TGTGCCAGCAGCCCAGGTGACGGGACCTACGAGCAGTACTTC.